This TCR beta chain was obtained from a study of blood T cell repertoires in COVID-19. Study in general: PBMCs, B-cell-depleted T cells, or T cells were the source of the cDNA or gDNA that made up the material.

Trimming pared 3 bases from V and 3 bases from J, leaving 12 bases between. The CDR3 loop spans 15 amino acids. Looked up from germline, CDR1 is SGDLS and CDR2 is YYNGEE. Authors' processing steps: Amplification from reference gene primers served as the basis for estimated nucleated cell counts. The assay was immunoSEQ multiplex PCR, and TCRdb's table has in-frame clones only and misses some. For V, J and clone size, that table is used; D and trimming come from the DNA. The sample holds more than 60,000 clones, nearly 90% seen once. The clonotype was recovered from a man over 45 with acute or convalescent COVID-19. V usage is TRBV9 and J usage is TRBJ1-4; D possibly corresponds to TRBD1 (6 bases). Source material: peripheral blood. Here the CDR3 DNA reads TGTGCCAGCAGCGACAGGGTGGGGGCTAATGAAAAACTGTTTTTT. This sequence encodes CASSDRVGANEKLFF.